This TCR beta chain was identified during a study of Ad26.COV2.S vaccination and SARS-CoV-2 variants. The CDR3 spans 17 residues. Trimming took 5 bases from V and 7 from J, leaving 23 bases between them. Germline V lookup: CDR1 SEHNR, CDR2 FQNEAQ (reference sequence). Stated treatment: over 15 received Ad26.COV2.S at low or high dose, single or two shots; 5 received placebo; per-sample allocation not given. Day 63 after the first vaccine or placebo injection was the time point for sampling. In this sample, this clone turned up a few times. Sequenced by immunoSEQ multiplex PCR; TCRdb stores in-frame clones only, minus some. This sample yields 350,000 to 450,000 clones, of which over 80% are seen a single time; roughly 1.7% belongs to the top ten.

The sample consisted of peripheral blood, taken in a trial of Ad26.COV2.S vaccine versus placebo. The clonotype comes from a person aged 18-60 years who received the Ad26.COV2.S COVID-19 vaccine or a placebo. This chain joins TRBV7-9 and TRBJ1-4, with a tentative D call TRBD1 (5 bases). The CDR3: CASSLLRPRREGEKLFF. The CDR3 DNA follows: TGTGCCAGCAGCCTCTTGAGGCCACGCAGGGAGGGTGAAAAACTGTTTTTT.